This T cell receptor beta chain is from a study of blood T cell repertoires in COVID-19. Study-wide background: Material from acute and convalescent COVID-19 was sourced from the United States, Italy and Spain. T cells, B-cell-depleted T cells, or PBMCs supplied cDNA or gDNA.

As originally analysed: Reference gene primers were amplified, and this amplification served to estimate nucleated cell counts. Only in-frame clones appear in the TCRdb table, and some are missing; sequencing was by immunoSEQ multiplex PCR. V and J calls and clone size are given by that table; D and trimming were obtained from the DNA. The sample holds 110,000 to 150,000 clones; nearly 85% are singletons and the top ten take more than 40%. The germline gives CDR1 SGHRS, CDR2 YFSETQ. Trimming at V came to 0 bases and at J to 6 bases, leaving 4 bases not matched to a gene. This CDR3 region has 15 residues.

This chain connects TRBV5-1 to TRBJ2-1; 9 nucleotides align to TRBD1. This sequence originates from a human donor in a cohort sampled during active COVID-19. Sequencing was performed on peripheral blood. CDR3 protein: CASSLEGTGSNEQFF. In DNA, the CDR3 is TGCGCCAGCAGCTTGGAGGGGACAGGGAGCAATGAGCAGTTCTTC.